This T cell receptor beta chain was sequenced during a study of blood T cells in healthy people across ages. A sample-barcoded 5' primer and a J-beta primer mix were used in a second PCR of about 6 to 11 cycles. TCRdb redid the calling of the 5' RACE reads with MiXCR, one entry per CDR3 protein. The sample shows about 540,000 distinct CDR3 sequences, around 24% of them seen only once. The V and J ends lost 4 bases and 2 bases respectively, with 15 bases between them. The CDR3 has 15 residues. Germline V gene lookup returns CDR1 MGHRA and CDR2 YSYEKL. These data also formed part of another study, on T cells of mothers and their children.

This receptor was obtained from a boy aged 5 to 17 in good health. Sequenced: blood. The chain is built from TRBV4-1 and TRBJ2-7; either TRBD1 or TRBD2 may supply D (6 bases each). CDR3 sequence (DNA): TGCGCCAGCAGCCCCGCTCCGGGGGCCACCTACGAGCAGTACTTC. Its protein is CASSPAPGATYEQYF.